This T cell receptor (beta chain) was observed in a study of vaccination and CD4 T cells after COVID-19. A remark on this clonotype: Its target is not known.

Treatment here: roughly nine-day PBMC culture with coronavirus spike peptide pools or control peptides (ViraFEST assay). Gathering of the CD4+ T cells, from the unexposed donor, took place before the COVID-19 pandemic (2011-2018). V lost 4 bases and J lost 1, with 17 bases in between. Germline-derived CDR1 and CDR2 are WSHSY and SAAADI. The CDR3 contains 16 residues. The Oncomine TCR Beta short-read assay was what sequenced the DNA obtained from cultured CD4+ T cells. TCRdb redid the calling of the PCR reads with MiXCR, one entry per CDR3 protein. The sample consists of several thousand distinct CDR3 sequences, about 41% of them appearing once.

Source material: CD4+ T cells from blood, cultured in vitro. This rearrangement joins TRBV10-2 to TRBJ2-7; possible D gene TRBD1, 6 bases. The sequence derives from a human donor in good health. This CDR3 is CASSGIEQGRSYEQYF. DNA of the CDR3: TGCGCCAGCAGTGGGATTGAACAGGGCAGGTCCTACGAGCAGTACTTC.